The next 7 T cell receptor beta chains were all read from a single sample in a study of CD8 T cells in ankylosing spondylitis. Overall study findings and caveats: Several highly homologous variants made up a TCR beta motif that seemed to typify ankylosing spondylitis blood.

No antigens are known for them. TCRdb independently ran MiXCR on the 5' RACE reads; one entry per CDR3 protein. The table has over 200,000 distinct CDR3 sequences, 15% to 20% seen once. Sample: blood, either unsorted or a sorted T cell fraction (not recorded which). These receptors were obtained from a male donor with ankylosing spondylitis.

This chain joins TRBV27 and TRBJ2-3; D possibly corresponds to TRBD2 (6 bases). Looked up from germline, CDR1 is MNHEY and CDR2 is SMNVEV (reference sequence). V gave up 5 bases and J gave up 8 bases, with 17 bases separating them. The CDR3 sequence is 14 residues long. For the CDR3, the DNA is TGTGCCAGCAGTAAACTAGCAAATGTAGGTACGCAGTATTTT. Protein product: CASSKLANVGTQYF.

This clonotype occurred a few times. The chain combines TRBV5-5 with TRBJ2-7; TRBD2 matches at 14 bases. The germline CDR1 and CDR2 sequences are SGHKS and YYEKEE (reference sequence). There are 17 residues in the CDR3. V lost 4 bases, J lost 2 bases, and 8 bases stayed unmatched. The CDR3 reads CASSPGLAGEKAYEQYF. In nucleotides, the CDR3 is TGTGCCAGCAGCCCGGGACTAGCGGGAGAGAAGGCCTACGAGCAGTACTTC.

This clonotype turned up a few times. The gene calls are TRBV9 and TRBJ2-2, with a tentative D call TRBD1 (5 bases). Trimming removed 6 bases at V and 0 bases at J, with 6 bases between. This CDR3 spans 13 amino acids. Germline CDR1 and CDR2: SGDLS and YYNGEE. CDR3 loop: CASKGTNTGELFF. Here the CDR3 DNA reads TGTGCCAGCAAGGGGACGAACACCGGGGAGCTGTTTTTT.

In this sample, this clonotype turned up a few times. The V and J genes are TRBV9 and TRBJ2-7; D is unresolved. V lost 4 bases to trimming and J lost 2 bases, with 10 bases between them. The CDR3 runs 13 residues. The V gene's germline CDR1 is SGDLS and CDR2 YYNGEE. This CDR3 is CASSPNDPYEQYF. CDR3 DNA sequence: TGTGCCAGCAGCCCCAACGATCCCTACGAGCAGTACTTC.

This rearrangement joins TRBV7-9 to TRBJ2-7, with 7 nucleotides matching TRBD2. V was clipped by 8 bases and J by 1 base; unmatched bases: 5. This CDR3 contains 13 residues. Germline V gene data show CDR1 as SEHNR and CDR2 as FQNEAQ (reference sequence). CDR3: CASGRVGSYEQYF. DNA for the CDR3: TGTGCCAGCGGGAGGGTTGGGTCCTACGAGCAGTACTTC. The variable domain in full, with the rest retrieved from reference TRBV7-9 and TRBJ2-7, is DTGVSQNPRHKITKRGQNVTFRCDPISEHNRLYWYRQTLGQGPEFLTYFQNEAQLEKSRLLSDRFSAERPKGSFSTLEIQRTEQGDSAMYLCASGRVGSYEQYFGPGTRLTVT.

This clonotype was seen a few times. V usage is TRBV28 and J usage is TRBJ2-3, with D perhaps TRBD2 (6 bases). Per the germline V gene, CDR1 is MDHEN and CDR2 is SYDVKM. The CDR3 runs to 15 residues. The V end was cut by 3 bases, the J end by 4 bases, with 14 bases between. CDR3 sequence reads: CASSFLASGADTQYF. Here the CDR3 DNA reads TGTGCCAGCAGTTTCCTAGCGTCCGGGGCAGATACGCAGTATTTT.

This clonotype was counted a few times. The chain has TRBV15 and TRBJ2-7; 7 bases match TRBD1. CDR1 and CDR2 (germline): LNHNV, YYDKDF (reference sequence). There are 13 residues in the CDR3. J lost 5 bases, V lost 11 bases, and 12 bases had no gene match. The chain's CDR3 is CASQGSGLDEQYF. Written as DNA, the CDR3 is TGTGCCTCACAGGGGTCAGGGCTCGACGAGCAGTACTTC.